The 24 T cell receptor beta chains below come from one sample, sequenced in a study of T cell changes during pregnancy in multiple sclerosis. Generated by immunoSEQ multiplex PCR, the TCRdb table keeps only in-frame clones and is missing some. The sample lists about 40,000 clones, around 94% occurring once. The sample consisted of peripheral blood, taken in the third trimester of pregnancy. The receptors come from a female donor with multiple sclerosis, enrolled in a pregnancy study.

The chain is built from TRBV6-5 and TRBJ1-2; unclear D gene. There are 15 residues in the CDR3. Trimming took off 0 bases at V and 6 bases at J, with 14 bases between the two ends. Germline lookup yields CDR1 MNHEY and CDR2 SVGAGI. The DNA for the CDR3 is TGTGCCAGCAGTTACTCGGAAGGGAGGTTGGATGGCTACACCTTC. This sequence encodes CASSYSEGRLDGYTF.

The chain uses TRBV7-6 and TRBJ2-3; D is uncertain. The CDR3 is made up of 12 amino acids. V shed 5 bases and J shed 2 bases, with 5 bases lying between them. In germline, CDR1 is SGHVS, CDR2 FNYEAQ. In DNA, the CDR3 is TGTGCCAGCAGCCAGGACACAGATACGCAGTATTTT. It encodes CASSQDTDTQYF.

The chain links TRBV5-1 to TRBJ2-1; 7 nucleotides line up with TRBD2. Germline values: CDR1 SGHRS, CDR2 YFSETQ. The CDR3 runs to 15 residues. Trimming cost V 5 bases and J 1 base; bases outside gene matches: 6. CDR3 loop: CASSKGTTSYNEQFF. The CDR3 DNA sequence: TGCGCCAGCAGTAAAGGGACTACATCCTACAATGAGCAGTTCTTC.

The rearrangement joins TRBV7-3 to TRBJ2-1, with 8 nucleotides matching TRBD1. Germline CDR1 and CDR2: SGHTA and FQGTGA. The junction had 4 bases not matched to a gene; V was cut back by 4 bases and J by 2 bases. This CDR3 comprises 15 residues. CDR3 bases: TGTGCCAGCAGCTCAGTCAGGGGGCCCTACAATGAGCAGTTCTTC. Translation: CASSSVRGPYNEQFF.

The chain joins TRBV29-1 to TRBJ1-1; the D gene is possibly TRBD1 (5 bases). V lost 7 bases to trimming and J lost 1 base, with 22 bases between them. The CDR3 covers 16 residues. Germline CDR1 and CDR2: SQVTM and ANQGSEA. For the CDR3, the DNA is TGCAGCGCTGGGGGGGGTTCAGGGCGATCGAACACTGAAGCTTTCTTT. Protein sequence: CSAGGGSGRSNTEAFF.

V gene TRBV19 combines with J gene TRBJ2-5; D is perhaps TRBD1 or TRBD2 (9 bases each). Germline V CDR1 and CDR2: LNHDA, SQIVND (reference sequence). Trimming removed 1 base at V and 4 bases at J, with 25 bases between. This CDR3 is 19 amino acids long. This CDR3 is CASSIGGQGSGRPGETQYF. DNA of the CDR3: TGTGCCAGTAGTATAGGTGGACAGGGGAGCGGGAGGCCGGGAGAGACCCAGTACTTC.

A single count supports this clone. J is TRBJ1-2 and V is TRBV7-3; D is uncertain. The ends were cut back, 4 bases at V and 0 bases at J, with 6 bases in the middle. Looked up from germline, CDR1 is SGHTA and CDR2 is FQGTGA. The CDR3 loop spans 13 amino acids. CDR3 sequence: CASSSTANYGYTF. CDR3 bases: TGTGCCAGCAGCTCGACTGCTAACTATGGCTACACCTTC.

The chain employs TRBV30 and TRBJ1-1, with D tentatively TRBD1 (6 bases). The germline V gene encodes CDR1 GTSNPN and CDR2 SVGIG (reference sequence). The CDR3 totals 17 residues. V was clipped by 0 bases and J by 1 base, with 18 bases between them. CDR3 loop: CAWSVKVTGASNTEAFF. CDR3 DNA sequence: TGTGCCTGGAGTGTAAAAGTGACAGGCGCTTCGAACACTGAAGCTTTCTTT. Together with reference TRBV30 and TRBJ1-1, the CDR3 gives the full variable domain: SQTIHQWPATLVQPVGSPLSLECTVEGTSNPNLYWYRQAAGRGLQLLFYSVGIGQISSEVPQNLSASRPQDRQFILSSKKLLLSDSGFYLCAWSVKVTGASNTEAFFGQGTRLTVV.

CDR3 sequence reads: CASSEIRDYTDTQYF. The CDR3, as DNA: TGTGCCAGCAGCGAAATACGGGACTACACAGATACGCAGTATTTT. This chain connects TRBV7-9 to TRBJ2-3; the match to TRBD2 covers 7 bases. The V gene's germline CDR1 is SEHNR and CDR2 FQNEAQ (reference sequence). Germline trimming cut 5 bases from V and 2 bases from J; bases unmatched to any gene: 7. This CDR3 has 15 amino acids.

The gene calls are TRBV7-2 and TRBJ2-3; TRBD2 agrees at 10 bases. V gave up 0 bases and J gave up 1 base; unmatched junction bases: 4. This CDR3 is 17 amino acids long. Germline V gene lookup returns CDR1 SGHTA and CDR2 FQGNSA. CDR3 protein: CASSLALAGGGTDTQYF. In nucleotides, the CDR3 is TGTGCCAGCAGCTTAGCCTTAGCGGGGGGCGGCACAGATACGCAGTATTTT.

CDR3 residues: CASSTRLSSYNEQFF. For the CDR3, the DNA is TGTGCCAGCAGCACCAGGCTGAGCTCCTACAATGAGCAGTTCTTC. This chain links TRBV7-3 with TRBJ2-1; D gene unclear. This CDR3 spans 15 amino acids. V was trimmed by 5 bases and J by 0 bases, leaving 11 bases between them. Germline CDR1 reads SGHTA; CDR2 reads FQGTGA.

The chain couples TRBV30 to TRBJ1-5; D is ambiguous. Per germline, CDR1 GTSNPN and CDR2 SVGIG (reference sequence). V lost 0 bases and J 9 bases, leaving 15 bases between the germline ends. This CDR3 has 14 residues. CDR3 protein: CAWSVSLGLGPQHF. In nucleotides, the CDR3 is TGTGCCTGGAGTGTATCTTTGGGCCTGGGGCCCCAGCATTTT. Combining the CDR3 with reference TRBV30 and TRBJ1-5 gives the whole variable domain SQTIHQWPATLVQPVGSPLSLECTVEGTSNPNLYWYRQAAGRGLQLLFYSVGIGQISSEVPQNLSASRPQDRQFILSSKKLLLSDSGFYLCAWSVSLGLGPQHFGDGTRLSIL.

V usage is TRBV2 and J usage is TRBJ1-2, with D unclear. The ends were cut back, 10 bases at V and 0 bases at J, with 18 bases in the middle. Per germline, CDR1 SNHLY and CDR2 FYNNEI. This CDR3 has 15 amino acids. Here the CDR3 reads CATKKEGNTNYGYTF. CDR3 DNA sequence: TGTGCCACCAAAAAGGAGGGAAATACTAACTATGGCTACACCTTC.

This chain connects TRBV5-3 to TRBJ2-2; the D gene is possibly TRBD2 (7 bases). TRBV5-3 is an ORF for which the function is uncertain. This CDR3 spans 15 amino acids. V was shortened by 5 bases and J by 2 bases, with 13 bases between the two germline ends. The CDR3 sequence: CARRGRGPNTGELFF. The CDR3 coding sequence is TGTGCCAGAAGAGGGCGGGGGCCTAACACCGGGGAGCTGTTTTTT.

This chain connects TRBV5-6 to TRBJ1-1; 7 bases map to TRBD1. The trim removed 1 base at V and 0 bases at J, leaving 12 bases unmatched. The CDR3 loop spans 18 amino acids. Germline V gives CDR1 SGHDT, CDR2 YYEEEE. This CDR3 reads CASSLLVPKGGMNTEAFF. CDR3 sequence (DNA): TGTGCCAGCAGCTTGTTAGTTCCGAAAGGGGGCATGAACACTGAAGCTTTCTTT.

The J gene is TRBJ2-3, the V gene TRBV10-3, with a possible D match to TRBD2 (7 bases). Germline lookup yields CDR1 ENHRY and CDR2 SYGVKD. The CDR3 consists of 16 residues. V lost 0 bases, J lost 4 bases, and 14 bases lay in between. The CDR3 sequence: CAISESGGLVADTQYF. As DNA, the CDR3 is TGTGCCATCAGTGAGTCGGGGGGGCTCGTGGCAGATACGCAGTATTTT.

The sample holds one count of this clone. This chain joins TRBV2 and TRBJ2-3; TRBD2 matches 9 bases. This CDR3 spans 16 amino acids. The germline V gene has CDR1 SNHLY and CDR2 FYNNEI. Trimming cost V 2 bases and J 3 bases; bases outside gene matches: 6. CDR3 sequence reads: CASSERAGGMTDTQYF. The CDR3, as DNA: TGTGCCAGCAGTGAAAGAGCGGGAGGAATGACAGATACGCAGTATTTT.

The chain is built from TRBV9 and TRBJ2-3, with 9 bases fitting TRBD1. Germline-derived CDR1 and CDR2 are SGDLS and YYNGEE. The CDR3 contains 15 residues. J lost 4 bases, V lost 0 bases, and 3 bases had no gene match. CDR3 sequence: CASSVGTGVSDTQYF. CDR3 sequence (DNA): TGTGCCAGCAGCGTAGGGACAGGGGTTTCAGATACGCAGTATTTT. The full variable domain, rest sourced from reference TRBV9 and TRBJ2-3, is DSGVTQTPKHLITATGQRVTLRCSPRSGDLSVYWYQQSLDQGLQFLIQYYNGEERAKGNILERFSAQQFPDLHSELNLSSLELGDSALYFCASSVGTGVSDTQYFGPGTRLTVL.

The chain combines TRBV7-8 with TRBJ2-5, with 7 bases fitting TRBD2. The CDR3 sequence is 15 residues long. The germline CDR1 and CDR2 sequences are SGHVS and FQNEAQ. V lost 7 bases and J lost 1; bases outside the gene matches: 9. This CDR3 reads CASTYPTGGQETQYF. CDR3 DNA: TGTGCCAGCACCTACCCTACGGGGGGCCAAGAGACCCAGTACTTC. Full variable domain (remainder filled in from reference TRBV7-8 and TRBJ2-5): GAGVSQSPRYKVAKRGQDVALRCDPISGHVSLFWYQQALGQGPEFLTYFQNEAQLDKSGLPSDRFFAERPEGSVSTLKIQRTQQEDSAVYLCASTYPTGGQETQYFGPGTRLLVL.

The chain employs TRBV7-3 and TRBJ2-1, with D perhaps matching TRBD2 (6 bases). Trimming removed 5 bases at V and 9 bases at J, with 14 bases between. The CDR3 totals 13 residues. The germline V gene has CDR1 SGHTA and CDR2 FQGTGA. CDR3 amino acids: CASSPHSGSEQFF. The CDR3, as DNA: TGTGCCAGCAGCCCCCACTCCGGGAGTGAGCAGTTCTTC.

This clone has a handful of counts. V gene TRBV2 combines with J gene TRBJ1-6; the D gene is possibly TRBD1 (5 bases). Germline CDR1 reads SNHLY; CDR2 reads FYNNEI. Trimming pared 1 base from V and 14 bases from J, leaving 15 bases between. CDR3 length: 14 residues. CDR3 in DNA: TGTGCCAGCAGTGAAGGGACACTCGTAGGATCCCTCCACTTT. This codes for CASSEGTLVGSLHF.

The chain joins TRBV9 to TRBJ1-4; no clear D gene. This CDR3 has 18 residues. Trimming took 0 bases from V and 3 from J, leaving 18 bases between them. The germline gives CDR1 SGDLS, CDR2 YYNGEE. CDR3 sequence (DNA): TGTGCCAGCAGCGTAGACTCCCTTAACTACCAAGCTAATGAAAAACTGTTTTTT. Protein product: CASSVDSLNYQANEKLFF.

The chain couples TRBV6-1 to TRBJ1-4; 9 nucleotides match TRBD1. This CDR3 region has 14 residues. Germline values: CDR1 MNHNS, CDR2 SASEGT. J gave up 7 bases and V 5 bases, and 5 bases lay outside the gene matches. The CDR3 reads CASSPGDRVEKLFF. The DNA for the CDR3 is TGTGCCAGCAGTCCCGGGGACAGGGTTGAAAAACTGTTTTTT.

The chain links TRBV6-6 to TRBJ2-7; 12 bases agree with TRBD1. From germline, CDR1 is MNHNY and CDR2 SVGAGI (reference sequence). V shed 6 bases, J shed 6 bases, and the junction held 9 bases outside the gene matches. The CDR3 sequence is 15 residues long. The CDR3 is CASRLGGTGGGEQYF. The CDR3 DNA reads TGTGCCAGCAGACTAGGGGGGACAGGGGGCGGCGAGCAGTACTTC.